This T cell receptor (beta chain) comes out of a study of cytomegalovirus exposure and HLA in healthy donors. Study-wide results and limits: There were a few CMV-associated chains whose specificity for CMV antigens was confirmed in vitro. Generally TCR sequences proved uncommon, though certain public TCRs appeared in numerous donors.

The PCR made use of 60 Vbeta and 13 Jbeta primers. TCRdb keeps only in-frame clones here, not all; method: immunoSEQ multiplex PCR. The sample table includes tens of thousands of clones. Turning to this clone: Its antigen is currently unknown.

The CDR3 contains 13 residues. V was trimmed by 1 base and J by 3 bases, leaving 6 bases between them. The germline CDR1 and CDR2 sequences are SEHNR and FQNEAQ (reference sequence). The sequenced sample consisted of PBMCs. V is TRBV7-9 and J is TRBJ2-5; TRBD2 is a possible D gene (5 bases). The receptor was derived from a man younger than 45 in good health and CMV-seronegative. CDR3 DNA: TGTGCCAGCAGCTTAGGAGGGAAAGAGACCCAGTACTTC. It encodes CASSLGGKETQYF. The whole variable domain, filled in from reference TRBV7-9 and TRBJ2-5, reads DTGVSQNPRHKITKRGQNVTFRCDPISEHNRLYWYRQTLGQGPEFLTYFQNEAQLEKSRLLSDRFSAERPKGSFSTLEIQRTEQGDSAMYLCASSLGGKETQYFGPGTRLLVL.